Reported below is one T cell receptor (beta chain). With 7 bases clipped from V and 4 bases from J, the junction kept 9 bases outside the gene matches. The CDR3 totals 15 residues. Germline CDR1 reads MDHEN; CDR2 reads SYDVKM. These data originate in a study of blood T cell repertoires in COVID-19. Study-wide context: Spain, Italy and the United States supplied samples that represented acute and convalescent COVID-19. PBMCs, B-cell-depleted T cells, or T cells provided the cDNA or gDNA that made up the material.

As originally analysed: Amplifying reference gene primers gave estimates of nucleated cell counts. Sequenced by immunoSEQ multiplex PCR; TCRdb stores in-frame clones only, minus some. V, J and clone size were drawn from that table, and D and trimming were deduced from the DNA. The repertoire has tens of thousands of clones, approximately 82% of them found once; the top ten carry around 5%. The source material was peripheral blood. The sequence came from a man aged 50 to 59 with active COVID-19. The chain employs TRBV28 and TRBJ2-2, with 7 bases aligning to TRBD1. The CDR3 DNA follows: TGTGCCAGCAACCTCGACAGGGCCGGCACCGGGGAGCTGTTTTTT. Its translation is CASNLDRAGTGELFF.